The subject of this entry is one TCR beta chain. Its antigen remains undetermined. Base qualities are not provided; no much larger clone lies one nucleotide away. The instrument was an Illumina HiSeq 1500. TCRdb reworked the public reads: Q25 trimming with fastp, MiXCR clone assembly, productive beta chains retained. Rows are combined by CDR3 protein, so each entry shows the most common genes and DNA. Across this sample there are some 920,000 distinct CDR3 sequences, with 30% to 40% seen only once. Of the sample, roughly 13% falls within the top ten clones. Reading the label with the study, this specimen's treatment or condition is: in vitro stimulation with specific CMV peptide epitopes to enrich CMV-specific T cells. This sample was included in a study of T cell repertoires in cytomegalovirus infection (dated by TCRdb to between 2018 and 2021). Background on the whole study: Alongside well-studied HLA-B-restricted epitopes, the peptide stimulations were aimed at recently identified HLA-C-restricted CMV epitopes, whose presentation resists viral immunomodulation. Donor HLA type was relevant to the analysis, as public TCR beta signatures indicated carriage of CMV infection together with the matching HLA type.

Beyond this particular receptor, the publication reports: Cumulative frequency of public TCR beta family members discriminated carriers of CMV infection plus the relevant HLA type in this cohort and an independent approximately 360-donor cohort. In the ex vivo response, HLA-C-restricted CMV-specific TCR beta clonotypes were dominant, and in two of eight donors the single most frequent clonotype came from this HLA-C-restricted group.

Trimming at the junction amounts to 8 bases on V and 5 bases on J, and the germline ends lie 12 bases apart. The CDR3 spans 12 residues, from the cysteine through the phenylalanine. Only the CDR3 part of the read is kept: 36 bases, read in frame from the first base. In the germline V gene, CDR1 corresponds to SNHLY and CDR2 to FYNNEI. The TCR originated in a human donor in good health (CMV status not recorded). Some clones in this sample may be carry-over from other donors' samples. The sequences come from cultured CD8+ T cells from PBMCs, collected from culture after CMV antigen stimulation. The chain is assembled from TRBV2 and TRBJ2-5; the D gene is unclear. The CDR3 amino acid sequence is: CASPGLAETQYF. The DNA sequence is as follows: TGTGCCAGCCCCGGGCTCGCGGAGACCCAGTACTTC.